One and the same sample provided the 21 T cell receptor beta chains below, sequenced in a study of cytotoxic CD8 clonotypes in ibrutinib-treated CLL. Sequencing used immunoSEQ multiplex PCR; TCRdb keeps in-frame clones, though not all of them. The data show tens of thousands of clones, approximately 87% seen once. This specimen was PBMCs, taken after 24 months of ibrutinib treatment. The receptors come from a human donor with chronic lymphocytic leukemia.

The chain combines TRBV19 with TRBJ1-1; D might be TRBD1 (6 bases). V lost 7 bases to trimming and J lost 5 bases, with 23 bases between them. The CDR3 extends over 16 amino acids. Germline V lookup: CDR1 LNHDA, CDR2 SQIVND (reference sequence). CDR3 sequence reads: CASKVENSGGATEAFF. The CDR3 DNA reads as TGTGCCAGTAAGGTAGAGAATTCGGGGGGCGCGACTGAAGCTTTCTTT. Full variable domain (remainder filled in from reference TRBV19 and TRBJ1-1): DGGITQSPKYLFRKEGQNVTLSCEQNLNHDAMYWYRQDPGQGLRLIYYSQIVNDFQKGDIAEGYSVSREKKESFPLTVTSAQKNPTAFYLCASKVENSGGATEAFFGQGTRLTVV.

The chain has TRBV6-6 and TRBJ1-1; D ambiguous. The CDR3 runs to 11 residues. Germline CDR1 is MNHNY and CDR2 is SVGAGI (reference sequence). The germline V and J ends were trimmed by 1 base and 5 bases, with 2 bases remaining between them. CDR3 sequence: CASSYLTEAFF. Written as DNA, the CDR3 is TGTGCCAGCAGTTACTTGACTGAAGCTTTCTTT.

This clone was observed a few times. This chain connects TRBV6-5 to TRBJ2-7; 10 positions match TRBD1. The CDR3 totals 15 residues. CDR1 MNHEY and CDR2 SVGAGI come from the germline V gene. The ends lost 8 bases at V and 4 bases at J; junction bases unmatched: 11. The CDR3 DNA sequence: TGTGCCAGCTCCTACGGGACAGGGGATCTATACGAGCAGTACTTC. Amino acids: CASSYGTGDLYEQYF.

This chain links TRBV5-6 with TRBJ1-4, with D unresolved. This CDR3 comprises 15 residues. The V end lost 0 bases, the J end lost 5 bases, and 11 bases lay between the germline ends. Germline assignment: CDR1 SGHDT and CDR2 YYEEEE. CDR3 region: CASSLAPGRNEKLFF. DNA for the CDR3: TGTGCCAGCAGCTTGGCTCCGGGGAGGAATGAAAAACTGTTTTTT.

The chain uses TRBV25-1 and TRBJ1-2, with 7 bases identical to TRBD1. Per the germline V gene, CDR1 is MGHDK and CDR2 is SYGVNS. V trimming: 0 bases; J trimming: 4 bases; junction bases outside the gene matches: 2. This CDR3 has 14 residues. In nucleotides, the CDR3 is TGTGCCAGCAGTGAATATCGGACAGGCTATGGCTACACCTTC. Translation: CASSEYRTGYGYTF.

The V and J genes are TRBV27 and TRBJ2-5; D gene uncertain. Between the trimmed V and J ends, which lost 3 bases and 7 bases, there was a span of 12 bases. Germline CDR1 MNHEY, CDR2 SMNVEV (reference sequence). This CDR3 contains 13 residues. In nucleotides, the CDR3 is TGTGCCAGCAGTTTGACGTCTACCGTGACCCAGTACTTC. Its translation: CASSLTSTVTQYF.

CDR3 nucleotides: TGTGCCAGCTCACCACCGGTCCGGCGCGAGCAGTACTTC. It codes for CASSPPVRREQYF. This chain uses TRBV18 with TRBJ2-5, with D unresolved. The J call is in doubt because the DNA end fits TRBJ2-7 better. Looked up from germline, CDR1 is KGHSH and CDR2 is LQKENI. The CDR3 is made up of 13 amino acids.

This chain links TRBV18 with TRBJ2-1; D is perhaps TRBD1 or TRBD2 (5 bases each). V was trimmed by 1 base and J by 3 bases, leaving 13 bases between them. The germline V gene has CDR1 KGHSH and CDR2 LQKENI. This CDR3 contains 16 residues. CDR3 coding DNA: TGTGCCAGCTCACCACGGGGGAGACAAGACTACAATGAGCAGTTCTTC. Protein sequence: CASSPRGRQDYNEQFF.

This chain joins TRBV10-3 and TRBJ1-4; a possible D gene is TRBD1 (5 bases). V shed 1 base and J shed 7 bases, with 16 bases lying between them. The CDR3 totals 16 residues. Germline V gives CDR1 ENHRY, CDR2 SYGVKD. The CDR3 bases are TGTGCCATCAGTGAGTTCGAAGGGGAGTGGGGTGAAAAACTGTTTTTT. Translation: CAISEFEGEWGEKLFF.

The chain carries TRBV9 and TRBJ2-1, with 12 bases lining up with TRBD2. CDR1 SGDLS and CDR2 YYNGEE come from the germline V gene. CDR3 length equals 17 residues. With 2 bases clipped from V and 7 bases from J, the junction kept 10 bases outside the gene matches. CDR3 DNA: TGTGCCAGCAGCGTCCTCCCTAGCGGGAGGGCCCTGAATGAGCAGTTCTTC. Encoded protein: CASSVLPSGRALNEQFF.

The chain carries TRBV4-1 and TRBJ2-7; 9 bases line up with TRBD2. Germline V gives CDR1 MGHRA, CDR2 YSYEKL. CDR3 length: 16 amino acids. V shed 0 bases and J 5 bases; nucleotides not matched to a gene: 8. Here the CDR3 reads CASSQDPSGRSHEQYF. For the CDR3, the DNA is TGCGCCAGCAGCCAAGATCCCAGCGGGAGGTCCCACGAGCAGTACTTC.

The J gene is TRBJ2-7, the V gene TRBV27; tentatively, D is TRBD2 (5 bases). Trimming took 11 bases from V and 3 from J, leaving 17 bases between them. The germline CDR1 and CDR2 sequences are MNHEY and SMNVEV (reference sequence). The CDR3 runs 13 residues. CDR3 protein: CASPALAHYEQYF. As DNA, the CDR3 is TGTGCCTCCCCAGCCCTAGCTCACTACGAGCAGTACTTC.

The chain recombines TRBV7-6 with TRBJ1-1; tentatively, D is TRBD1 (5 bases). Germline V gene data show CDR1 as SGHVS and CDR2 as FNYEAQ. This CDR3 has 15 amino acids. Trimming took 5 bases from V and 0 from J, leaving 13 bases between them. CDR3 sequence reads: CASSPRGAMNTEAFF. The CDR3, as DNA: TGTGCCAGCAGCCCGCGTGGGGCTATGAACACTGAAGCTTTCTTT. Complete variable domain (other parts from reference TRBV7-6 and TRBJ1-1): GAGVSQSPRYKVTKRGQDVALRCDPISGHVSLYWYRQALGQGPEFLTYFNYEAQQDKSGLPNDRFSAERPEGSISTLTIQRTEQRDSAMYRCASSPRGAMNTEAFFGQGTRLTVV.

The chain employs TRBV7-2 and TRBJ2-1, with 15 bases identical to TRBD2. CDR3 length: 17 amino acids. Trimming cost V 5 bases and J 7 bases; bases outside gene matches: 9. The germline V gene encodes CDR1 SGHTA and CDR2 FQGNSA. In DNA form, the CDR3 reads TGTGCCAGCAGCCAAGGACTAGCGGGAGGGCCAGGGAATGAGCAGTTCTTC. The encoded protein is CASSQGLAGGPGNEQFF.

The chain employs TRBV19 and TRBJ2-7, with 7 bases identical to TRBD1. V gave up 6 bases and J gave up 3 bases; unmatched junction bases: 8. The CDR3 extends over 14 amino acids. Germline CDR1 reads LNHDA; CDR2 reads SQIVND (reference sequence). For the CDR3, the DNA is TGTGCCAGTAGAAATCCGACAGGGCGCTACGAGCAGTACTTC. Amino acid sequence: CASRNPTGRYEQYF.

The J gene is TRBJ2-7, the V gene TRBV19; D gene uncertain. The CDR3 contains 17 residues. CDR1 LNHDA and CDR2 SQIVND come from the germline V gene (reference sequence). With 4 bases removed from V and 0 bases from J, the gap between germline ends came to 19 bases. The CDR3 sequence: CASSTEPKKSSSYEQYF. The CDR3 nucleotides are TGTGCCAGTAGTACGGAGCCAAAAAAATCGTCCTCCTACGAGCAGTACTTC.

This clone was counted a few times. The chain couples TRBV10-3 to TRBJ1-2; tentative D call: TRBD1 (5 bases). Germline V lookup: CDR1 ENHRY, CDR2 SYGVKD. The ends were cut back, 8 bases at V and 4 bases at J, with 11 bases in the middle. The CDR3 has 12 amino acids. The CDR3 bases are TGTGCCATCGCGGGCGACAGCTATGGCTACACCTTC. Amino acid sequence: CAIAGDSYGYTF.

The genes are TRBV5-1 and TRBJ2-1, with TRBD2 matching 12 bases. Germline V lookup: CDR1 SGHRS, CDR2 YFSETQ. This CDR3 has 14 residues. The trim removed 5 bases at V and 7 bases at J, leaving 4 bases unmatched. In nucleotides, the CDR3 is TGCGCCAGCAGTGGACTAGCGGGGAGTAATGAGCAGTTCTTC. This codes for CASSGLAGSNEQFF. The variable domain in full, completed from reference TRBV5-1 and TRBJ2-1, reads KAGVTQTPRYLIKTRGQQVTLSCSPISGHRSVSWYQQTPGQGLQFLFEYFSETQRNKGNFPGRFSGRQFSNSRSEMNVSTLELGDSALYLCASSGLAGSNEQFFGPGTRLTVL.

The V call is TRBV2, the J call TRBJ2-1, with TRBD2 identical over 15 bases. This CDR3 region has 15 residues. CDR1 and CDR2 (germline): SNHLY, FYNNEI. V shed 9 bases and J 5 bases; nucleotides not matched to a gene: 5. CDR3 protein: CARTGTSGRNNEQFF. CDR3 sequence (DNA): TGTGCCAGAACCGGGACTAGCGGGAGGAACAATGAGCAGTTCTTC. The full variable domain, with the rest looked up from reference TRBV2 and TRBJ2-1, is EPEVTQTPSHQVTQMGQEVILRCVPISNHLYFYWYRQILGQKVEFLVSFYNNEISEKSEIFDDQFSVERPDGSNFTLKIRSTKLEDSAMYFCARTGTSGRNNEQFFGPGTRLTVL.

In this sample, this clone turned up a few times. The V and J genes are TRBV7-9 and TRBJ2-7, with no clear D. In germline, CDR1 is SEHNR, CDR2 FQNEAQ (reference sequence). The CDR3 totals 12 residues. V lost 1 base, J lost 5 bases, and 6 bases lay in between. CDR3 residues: CASSLDANEQYF. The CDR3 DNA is TGTGCCAGCAGCTTAGACGCAAACGAGCAGTACTTC.

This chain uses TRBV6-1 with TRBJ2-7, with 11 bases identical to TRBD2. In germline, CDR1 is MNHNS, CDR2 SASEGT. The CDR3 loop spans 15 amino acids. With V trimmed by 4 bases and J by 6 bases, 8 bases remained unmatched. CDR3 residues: CASSVAGGATTEQYF. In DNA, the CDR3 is TGTGCCAGCAGTGTAGCGGGAGGGGCTACTACCGAGCAGTACTTC.